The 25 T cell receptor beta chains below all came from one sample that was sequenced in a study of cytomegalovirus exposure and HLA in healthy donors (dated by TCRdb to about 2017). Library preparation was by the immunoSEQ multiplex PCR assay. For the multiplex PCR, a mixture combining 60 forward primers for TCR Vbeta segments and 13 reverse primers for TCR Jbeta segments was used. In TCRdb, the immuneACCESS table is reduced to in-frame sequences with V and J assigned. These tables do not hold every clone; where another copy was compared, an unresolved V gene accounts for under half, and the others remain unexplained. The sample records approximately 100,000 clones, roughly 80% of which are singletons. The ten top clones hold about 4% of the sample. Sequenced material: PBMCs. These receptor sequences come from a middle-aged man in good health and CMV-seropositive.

The CDR3 DNA reads as TGCAGTGCTCCGTCCCAAGAGACCCAGTACTTC. Protein sequence: CSAPSQETQYF. V gene TRBV20-1 combines with J gene TRBJ2-5; D is unclear. Germline CDR1 and CDR2: DFQATT and SNEGSKA (reference sequence). V lost 5 bases to trimming and J lost 1 base, with 5 bases between them. The CDR3 consists of 11 residues.

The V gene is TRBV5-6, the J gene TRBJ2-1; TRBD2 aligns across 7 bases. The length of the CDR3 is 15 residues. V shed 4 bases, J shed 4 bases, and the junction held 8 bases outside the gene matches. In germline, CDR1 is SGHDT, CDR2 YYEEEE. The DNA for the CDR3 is TGTGCCAGCAGCCGTCTAGCGGACTCATACAATGAGCAGTTCTTC. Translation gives CASSRLADSYNEQFF.

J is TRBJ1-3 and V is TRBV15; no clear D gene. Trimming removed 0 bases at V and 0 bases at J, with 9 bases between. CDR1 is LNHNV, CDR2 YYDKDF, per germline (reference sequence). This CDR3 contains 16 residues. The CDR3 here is CATSRDPGSSGNTIYF. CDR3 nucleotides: TGTGCCACCAGCAGAGATCCGGGGAGCTCTGGAAACACCATATATTTT.

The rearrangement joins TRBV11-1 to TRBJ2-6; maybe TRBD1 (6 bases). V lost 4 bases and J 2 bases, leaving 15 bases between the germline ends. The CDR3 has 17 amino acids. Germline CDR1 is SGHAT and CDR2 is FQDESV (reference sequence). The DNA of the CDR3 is TGTGCCAGCAGCTCTAACCAGGGGAACGCTGGGGCCAACGTCCTGACTTTC. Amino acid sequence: CASSSNQGNAGANVLTF. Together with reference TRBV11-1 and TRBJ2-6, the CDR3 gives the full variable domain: EAEVAQSPRYKITEKSQAVAFWCDPISGHATLYWYRQILGQGPELLVQFQDESVVDDSQLPKDRFSAERLKGVDSTLKIQPAELGDSAMYLCASSSNQGNAGANVLTFGAGSRLTVL.

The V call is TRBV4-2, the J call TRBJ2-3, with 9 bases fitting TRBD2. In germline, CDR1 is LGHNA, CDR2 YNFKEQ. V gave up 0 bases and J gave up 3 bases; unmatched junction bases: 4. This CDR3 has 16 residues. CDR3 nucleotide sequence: TGTGCCAGCAGCCAAGAAATCGGACTAGCGACAGATACGCAGTATTTT. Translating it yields CASSQEIGLATDTQYF.

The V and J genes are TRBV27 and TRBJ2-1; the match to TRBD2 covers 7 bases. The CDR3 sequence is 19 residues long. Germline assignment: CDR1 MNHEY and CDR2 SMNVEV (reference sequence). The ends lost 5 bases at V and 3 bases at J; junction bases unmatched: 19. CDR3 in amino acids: CASSKPRGFGTILYNEQFF. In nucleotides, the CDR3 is TGTGCCAGCAGTAAACCAAGGGGTTTCGGGACTATTCTCTACAATGAGCAGTTCTTC.

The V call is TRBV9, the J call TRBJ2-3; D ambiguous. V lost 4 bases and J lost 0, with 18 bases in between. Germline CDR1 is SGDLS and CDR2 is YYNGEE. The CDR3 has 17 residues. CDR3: CASSHLLGPRSTDTQYF. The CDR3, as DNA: TGTGCCAGCAGCCACTTACTTGGGCCACGAAGCACAGATACGCAGTATTTT.

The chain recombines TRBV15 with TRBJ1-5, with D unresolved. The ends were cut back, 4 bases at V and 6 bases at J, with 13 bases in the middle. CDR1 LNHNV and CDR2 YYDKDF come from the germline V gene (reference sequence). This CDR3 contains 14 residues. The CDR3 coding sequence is TGTGCCACCAGCATCGGGGAAGGATTTCAGCCCCAGCATTTT. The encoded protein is CATSIGEGFQPQHF.

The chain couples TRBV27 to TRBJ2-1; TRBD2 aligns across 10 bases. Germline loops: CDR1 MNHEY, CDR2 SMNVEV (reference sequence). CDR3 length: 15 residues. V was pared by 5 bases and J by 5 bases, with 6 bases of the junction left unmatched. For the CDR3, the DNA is TGTGCCAGCAGTCCAAGGACTAGCGGCCACAATGAGCAGTTCTTC. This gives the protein CASSPRTSGHNEQFF.

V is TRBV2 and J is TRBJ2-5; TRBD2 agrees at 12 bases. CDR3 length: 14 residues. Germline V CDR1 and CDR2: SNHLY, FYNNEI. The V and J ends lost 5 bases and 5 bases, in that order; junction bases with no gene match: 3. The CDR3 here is CASSSGTSGETQYF. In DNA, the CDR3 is TGTGCCAGCAGTTCCGGGACTAGCGGGGAGACCCAGTACTTC.

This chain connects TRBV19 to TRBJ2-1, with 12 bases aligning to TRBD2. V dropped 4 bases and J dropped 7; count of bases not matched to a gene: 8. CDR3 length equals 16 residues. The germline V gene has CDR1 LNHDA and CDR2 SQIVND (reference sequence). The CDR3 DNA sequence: TGTGCCAGTAGTAGCAGACTAGCGGGAGTCCGGAATGAGCAGTTCTTC. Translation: CASSSRLAGVRNEQFF. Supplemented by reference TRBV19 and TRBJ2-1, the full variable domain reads DGGITQSPKYLFRKEGQNVTLSCEQNLNHDAMYWYRQDPGQGLRLIYYSQIVNDFQKGDIAEGYSVSREKKESFPLTVTSAQKNPTAFYLCASSSRLAGVRNEQFFGPGTRLTVL.

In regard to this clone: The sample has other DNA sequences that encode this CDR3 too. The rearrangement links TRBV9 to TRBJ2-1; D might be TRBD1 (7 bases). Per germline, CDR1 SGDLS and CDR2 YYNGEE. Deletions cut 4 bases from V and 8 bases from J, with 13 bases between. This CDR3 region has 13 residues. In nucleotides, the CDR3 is TGTGCCAGCAGCCTCAGGGGGGTTGATGAGCAGTTCTTC. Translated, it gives CASSLRGVDEQFF.

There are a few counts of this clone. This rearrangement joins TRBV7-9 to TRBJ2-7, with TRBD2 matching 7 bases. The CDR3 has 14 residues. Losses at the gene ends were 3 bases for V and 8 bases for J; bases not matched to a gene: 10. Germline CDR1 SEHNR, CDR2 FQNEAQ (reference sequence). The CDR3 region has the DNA TGTGCCAGCAGCTTTTTTGGCCAGGGAGGGCAGCAGTACTTC. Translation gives CASSFFGQGGQQYF. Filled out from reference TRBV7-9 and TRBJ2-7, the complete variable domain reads DTGVSQNPRHKITKRGQNVTFRCDPISEHNRLYWYRQTLGQGPEFLTYFQNEAQLEKSRLLSDRFSAERPKGSFSTLEIQRTEQGDSAMYLCASSFFGQGGQQYFGPGTRLTVT.

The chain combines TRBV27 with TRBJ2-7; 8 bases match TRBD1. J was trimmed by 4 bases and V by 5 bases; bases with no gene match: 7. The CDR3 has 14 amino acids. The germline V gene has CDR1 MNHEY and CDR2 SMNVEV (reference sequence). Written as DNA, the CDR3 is TGTGCCAGCAGTCCCTGGGACAGGTTTTACGAGCAGTACTTC. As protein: CASSPWDRFYEQYF.

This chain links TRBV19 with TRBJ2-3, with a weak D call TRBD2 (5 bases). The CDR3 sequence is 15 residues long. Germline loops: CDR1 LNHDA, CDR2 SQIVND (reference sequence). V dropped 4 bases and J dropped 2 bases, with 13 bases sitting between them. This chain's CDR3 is CASSRRVSPTDTQYF. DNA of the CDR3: TGTGCCAGTAGTAGGCGGGTCTCTCCCACAGATACGCAGTATTTT. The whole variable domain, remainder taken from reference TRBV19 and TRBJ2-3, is DGGITQSPKYLFRKEGQNVTLSCEQNLNHDAMYWYRQDPGQGLRLIYYSQIVNDFQKGDIAEGYSVSREKKESFPLTVTSAQKNPTAFYLCASSRRVSPTDTQYFGPGTRLTVL.

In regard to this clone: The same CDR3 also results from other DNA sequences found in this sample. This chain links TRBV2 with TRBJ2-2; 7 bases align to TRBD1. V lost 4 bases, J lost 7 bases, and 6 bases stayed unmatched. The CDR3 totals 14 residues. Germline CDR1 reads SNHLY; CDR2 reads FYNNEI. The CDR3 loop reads CASSAQGVGGELFF. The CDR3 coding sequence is TGTGCCAGCAGTGCCCAGGGGGTAGGCGGGGAGCTGTTTTTT.

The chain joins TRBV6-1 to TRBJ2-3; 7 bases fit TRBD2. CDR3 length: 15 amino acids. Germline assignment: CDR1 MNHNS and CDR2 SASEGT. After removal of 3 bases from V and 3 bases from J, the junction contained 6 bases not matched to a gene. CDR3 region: CASSDREGRTDTQYF. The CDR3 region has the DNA TGTGCCAGCAGTGACAGGGAGGGCCGAACAGATACGCAGTATTTT.

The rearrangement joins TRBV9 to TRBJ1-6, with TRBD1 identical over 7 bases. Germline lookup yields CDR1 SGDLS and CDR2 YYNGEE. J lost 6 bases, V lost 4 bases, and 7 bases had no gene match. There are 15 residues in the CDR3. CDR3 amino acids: CASSPGDRLNSPLHF. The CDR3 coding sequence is TGTGCCAGCAGCCCCGGGGACAGACTTAATTCACCCCTCCACTTT. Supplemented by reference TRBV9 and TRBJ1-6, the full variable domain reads DSGVTQTPKHLITATGQRVTLRCSPRSGDLSVYWYQQSLDQGLQFLIQYYNGEERAKGNILERFSAQQFPDLHSELNLSSLELGDSALYFCASSPGDRLNSPLHFGNGTRLTVT.

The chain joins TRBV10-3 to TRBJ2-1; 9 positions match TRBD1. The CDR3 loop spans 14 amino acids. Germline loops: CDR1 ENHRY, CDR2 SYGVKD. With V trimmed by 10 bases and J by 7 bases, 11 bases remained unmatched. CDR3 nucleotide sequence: TGTGCCACGGGCTGGGACAGGGAAATAAATGAGCAGTTCTTC. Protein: CATGWDREINEQFF.

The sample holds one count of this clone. Here the CDR3 reads CASSISGTGAEEQYF. For the CDR3, the DNA is TGTGCCAGTAGTATATCCGGGACAGGGGCTGAAGAGCAGTACTTC. The chain recombines TRBV19 with TRBJ2-7; 10 bases fit TRBD1. The CDR3 has 15 residues. CDR1 is LNHDA, CDR2 SQIVND, per germline (reference sequence). Trimming at V came to 2 bases and at J to 7 bases, leaving 8 bases not matched to a gene. The variable domain in full, with the rest retrieved from reference TRBV19 and TRBJ2-7, is DGGITQSPKYLFRKEGQNVTLSCEQNLNHDAMYWYRQDPGQGLRLIYYSQIVNDFQKGDIAEGYSVSREKKESFPLTVTSAQKNPTAFYLCASSISGTGAEEQYFGPGTRLTVT.

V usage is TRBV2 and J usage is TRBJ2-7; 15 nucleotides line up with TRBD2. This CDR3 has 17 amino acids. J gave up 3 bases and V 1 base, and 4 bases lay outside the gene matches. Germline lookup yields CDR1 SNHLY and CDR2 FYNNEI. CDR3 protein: CASSEVGLAGGLYEQYF. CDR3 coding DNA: TGTGCCAGCAGTGAAGTGGGACTAGCGGGAGGACTCTACGAGCAGTACTTC.

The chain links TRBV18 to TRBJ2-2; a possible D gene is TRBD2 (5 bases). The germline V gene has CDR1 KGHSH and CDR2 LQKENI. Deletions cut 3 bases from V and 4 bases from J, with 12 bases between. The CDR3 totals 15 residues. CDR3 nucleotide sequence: TGTGCCAGCTCACCGGAGCAGGCGGGCACCGGGGAGCTGTTTTTT. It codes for CASSPEQAGTGELFF.

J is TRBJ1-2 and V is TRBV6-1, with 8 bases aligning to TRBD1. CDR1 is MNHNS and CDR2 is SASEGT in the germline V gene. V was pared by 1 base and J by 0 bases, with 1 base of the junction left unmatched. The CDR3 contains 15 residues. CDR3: CASSEGTGPNYGYTF. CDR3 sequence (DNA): TGTGCCAGCAGTGAAGGGACAGGGCCTAACTATGGCTACACCTTC.

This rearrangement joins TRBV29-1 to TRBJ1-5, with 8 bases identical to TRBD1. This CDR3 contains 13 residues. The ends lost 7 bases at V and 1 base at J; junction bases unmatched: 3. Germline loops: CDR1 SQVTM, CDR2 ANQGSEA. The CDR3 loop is CSARTGSNQPQHF. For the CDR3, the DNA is TGCAGCGCCCGGACAGGGAGCAATCAGCCCCAGCATTTT.

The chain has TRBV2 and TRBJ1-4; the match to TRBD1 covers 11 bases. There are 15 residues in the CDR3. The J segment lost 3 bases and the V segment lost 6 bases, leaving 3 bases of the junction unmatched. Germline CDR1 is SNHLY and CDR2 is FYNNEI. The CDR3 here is CASRGQGVSNEKLFF. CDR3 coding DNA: TGTGCCAGCAGGGGACAGGGGGTGTCTAATGAAAAACTGTTTTTT.